The entry that follows covers one T cell receptor (beta chain) sequence. The germline V gene has CDR1 LGHDT and CDR2 YNNKEL (reference sequence). The CDR3 runs to 14 residues. Trimming removed 7 bases at V and 4 bases at J, with 16 bases between. This specimen belongs to a study of blood T cell repertoires in COVID-19. TCRdb's table, derived via immunoSEQ multiplex PCR, lists solely in-frame clones and lacks some. Of 150,000 to 250,000 clones in the sample, around 82% were seen once. This rearrangement joins TRBV3-1 (or the pseudogene TRBV3-2) to TRBJ1-1; tentatively, D is TRBD1 (5 bases). This clonotype was obtained from a man aged 40-49 years who had recovered from COVID-19. The sequenced material came from PBMCs or T cells enriched from blood (not recorded which). This chain's CDR3 is CASTLSGDATEAFF. For the CDR3, the DNA is TGTGCCAGCACCCTTTCGGGGGATGCCACTGAAGCTTTCTTT.